Below, 17 T cell receptor beta chains from the same sample are listed, as sequenced in a study of PD-L1 blockade in urothelial cancer. The time point denotes: pretreatment peripheral blood. Some clones are missing from TCRdb's copy, which holds only in-frame ones; the method was immunoSEQ multiplex PCR. The sample shows tens of thousands of clones, around 88% of them seen only once. The material was PBMCs, obtained around atezolizumab (anti-PD-L1) treatment. The source of these receptors is a woman aged 55-70 years with urothelial cancer.

V gene TRBV11-2 combines with J gene TRBJ2-7, with 8 bases that match TRBD2. V lost 0 bases and J lost 1; bases outside the gene matches: 11. This CDR3 comprises 18 residues. The germline CDR1 and CDR2 sequences are SGHAT and FQNNGV. CDR3 bases: TGTGCCAGCAGCTTAGAAGGTAGCGGGATGTTTGGTTCCTACGAGCAGTACTTC. Amino acids: CASSLEGSGMFGSYEQYF.

The gene calls are TRBV11-3 and TRBJ2-1; possible D gene TRBD1, 6 bases. The CDR3 length is 16 residues. Germline assignment: CDR1 SGHNT and CDR2 YENEEA. Trimming cost V 5 bases and J 0 bases, with 14 bases left between them. Here the CDR3 DNA reads TGTGCCAGCAGCCCCCGCAGGGGCCTCTCCTACAATGAGCAGTTCTTC. This codes for CASSPRRGLSYNEQFF.

This clone was picked up a small number of times. The CDR3 loop is CASHEPGGKNIQYF. CDR3 nucleotide sequence: TGTGCCAGTCACGAACCCGGTGGCAAAAACATTCAGTACTTC. The chain links TRBV6-1 to TRBJ2-4; D uncertain. V gave up 9 bases and J gave up 3 bases, with 15 bases separating them. CDR3 length: 14 amino acids. CDR1 is MNHNS and CDR2 is SASEGT in the germline V gene.

CDR3 amino acids: CASSPGTGKDNEQYF. CDR3 sequence (DNA): TGTGCCAGCAGCCCGGGGACAGGGAAAGACAACGAGCAGTACTTC. This chain connects TRBV7-9 to TRBJ2-7, with TRBD1 identical over 9 bases. V shed 5 bases and J 5 bases; nucleotides not matched to a gene: 10. Germline CDR1 is SEHNR and CDR2 is FQNEAQ (reference sequence). This CDR3 spans 15 amino acids.

The chain couples TRBV6-1 to TRBJ1-2; 10 bases are shared with TRBD1. Germline CDR1 MNHNS, CDR2 SASEGT. The length of the CDR3 is 13 residues. V dropped 6 bases and J dropped 6; count of bases not matched to a gene: 4. The CDR3 sequence: CASRAGTGDGYTF. CDR3 coding DNA: TGTGCCAGCAGGGCCGGGACAGGGGATGGCTACACCTTC.

The chain combines TRBV7-2 with TRBJ2-3, with TRBD2 matching over 15 bases. Germline lookup yields CDR1 SGHTA and CDR2 FQGNSA. The V segment lost 2 bases and the J segment 3 bases; nucleotides outside the gene matches: 3. The CDR3 runs to 17 residues. The DNA of the CDR3 is TGTGCCAGCAGCTTATCCGGGACTAGCGGGGGGACAGATACGCAGTATTTT. Its translation: CASSLSGTSGGTDTQYF.

The chain recombines TRBV6-5 with TRBJ1-2; tentatively, D is TRBD1 (5 bases). CDR3 size: 14 residues. The ends were cut back, 5 bases at V and 2 bases at J, with 12 bases in the middle. Germline CDR1 and CDR2: MNHEY and SVGAGI. CDR3 coding DNA: TGTGCCAGCAGTAGACCAGGGTTCAACTATGGCTACACCTTC. This encodes CASSRPGFNYGYTF.

The chain has TRBV19 and TRBJ1-6; D is uncertain. Deletions cut 6 bases from V and 7 bases from J, with 13 bases between. Looked up from germline, CDR1 is LNHDA and CDR2 is SQIVND (reference sequence). This CDR3 spans 14 amino acids. Written as DNA, the CDR3 is TGTGCCAGTAGGTTGATTGAGAGGAATTCACCCCTCCACTTT. This sequence encodes CASRLIERNSPLHF.

This chain joins TRBV5-1 and TRBJ2-3; TRBD1 matches 8 bases. V trimming: 0 bases; J trimming: 1 base; junction bases outside the gene matches: 7. This CDR3 is built from 17 residues. Germline-derived CDR1 and CDR2 are SGHRS and YFSETQ. The CDR3 sequence: CASSLVTGGSRTDTQYF. DNA for the CDR3: TGCGCCAGCAGCTTGGTAACAGGGGGTTCCCGCACAGATACGCAGTATTTT.

The chain recombines TRBV29-1 with TRBJ1-1; D ambiguous. Germline V CDR1 and CDR2: SQVTM, ANQGSEA. Trimming removed 6 bases at V and 1 base at J, with 12 bases between. The CDR3 totals 13 residues. DNA of the CDR3: TGCAGCGTACGACTTAACCCGAACACTGAAGCTTTCTTT. Its protein is CSVRLNPNTEAFF.

This chain links TRBV9 with TRBJ1-3; D uncertain. The CDR3 is 15 amino acids. Germline CDR1 and CDR2: SGDLS and YYNGEE. Trimming left V 0 bases short and J 4 bases short, with 11 bases between. The CDR3 reads CASSVVGSEGNTIYF. CDR3 sequence (DNA): TGTGCCAGCAGCGTAGTTGGTTCGGAGGGAAACACCATATATTTT.

The gene calls are TRBV7-8 and TRBJ2-7, with TRBD1 matching over 9 bases. The CDR3 extends over 14 amino acids. CDR1 and CDR2 from the germline V gene are SGHVS and FQNEAQ. V shed 5 bases, J shed 2 bases, and the junction held 4 bases outside the gene matches. The CDR3, as DNA: TGTGCCAGCAGCGTGGACAGGGGACCCTACGAGCAGTACTTC. Its protein product is CASSVDRGPYEQYF.

This chain joins TRBV11-2 and TRBJ2-2, with TRBD2 matching 14 bases. Unmatched junction bases numbered 5, after V lost 4 bases and J lost 7 bases. The CDR3 totals 16 residues. The germline gives CDR1 SGHAT, CDR2 FQNNGV. The CDR3 nucleotides read TGTGCCAGCAGCTCGGGACTAGCGGGAGTCGGCGGGGAGCTGTTTTTT. Its translation: CASSSGLAGVGGELFF.

The J gene is TRBJ2-2, the V gene TRBV5-4, with 11 bases fitting TRBD2. Unmatched junction bases numbered 6, after V lost 4 bases and J lost 4 bases. The CDR3 length is 16 residues. Per the germline V gene, CDR1 is SGHNT and CDR2 is YYREEE (reference sequence). The CDR3 loop is CASSPGTSGFTGELFF. The CDR3 bases are TGTGCCAGCAGCCCTGGGACTAGCGGTTTCACCGGGGAGCTGTTTTTT.

This clone occurred a few times. The chain has TRBV27 and TRBJ1-3; perhaps TRBD1 as D (6 bases). V was pared by 3 bases and J by 2 bases, with 8 bases between. In germline, CDR1 is MNHEY, CDR2 SMNVEV (reference sequence). The CDR3 contains 14 residues. The CDR3 nucleotides are TGTGCCAGCAGTTTTCAGGGGCCTGGAAACACCATATATTTT. Translated: CASSFQGPGNTIYF.

The rearrangement joins TRBV29-1 to TRBJ1-2, with 11 nucleotides matching TRBD1. Losses at the gene ends were 4 bases for V and 7 bases for J; bases not matched to a gene: 5. The CDR3 covers 13 residues. From germline, CDR1 is SQVTM and CDR2 ANQGSEA. The CDR3 DNA sequence: TGCAGCGTTGCGGACAGGGGGCATCGTGGCTACACCTTC. Translated, it gives CSVADRGHRGYTF.

This clone appeared a single time. J is TRBJ2-7 and V is TRBV18, with D tentatively TRBD1 (5 bases). Trimming pared 3 bases from V and 6 bases from J, leaving 15 bases between. The germline gives CDR1 KGHSH, CDR2 LQKENI. The CDR3 has 14 residues. This chain's CDR3 is CASSPPDRSTEQYF. Written as DNA, the CDR3 is TGTGCCAGCTCACCCCCCGACAGATCCACCGAGCAGTACTTC.